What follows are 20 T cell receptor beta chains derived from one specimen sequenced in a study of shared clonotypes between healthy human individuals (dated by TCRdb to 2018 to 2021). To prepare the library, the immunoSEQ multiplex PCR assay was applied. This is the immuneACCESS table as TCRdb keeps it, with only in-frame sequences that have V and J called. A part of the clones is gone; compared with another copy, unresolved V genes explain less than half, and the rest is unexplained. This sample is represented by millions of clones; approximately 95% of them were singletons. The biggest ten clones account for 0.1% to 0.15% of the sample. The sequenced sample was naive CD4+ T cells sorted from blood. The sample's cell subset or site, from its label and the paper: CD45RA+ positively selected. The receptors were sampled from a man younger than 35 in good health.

The CDR3 coding sequence is TGCGCCAGCAGCCAAGGAAGGGCCCGGGGGACCGTTTCACCCCTCCACTTT. This gives the protein CASSQGRARGTVSPLHF. The chain combines TRBV4-1 with TRBJ1-6; D perhaps matches TRBD1 (5 bases). There are 17 residues in the CDR3. V was cut by 1 base and J by 9 bases, with 19 bases left in between. Germline V gene data show CDR1 as MGHRA and CDR2 as YSYEKL.

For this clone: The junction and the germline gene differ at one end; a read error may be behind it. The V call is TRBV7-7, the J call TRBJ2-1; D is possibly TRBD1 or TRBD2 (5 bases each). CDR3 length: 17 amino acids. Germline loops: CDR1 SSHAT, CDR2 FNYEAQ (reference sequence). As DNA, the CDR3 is TGTGCTAGCAGCCCGCACTCGGGGACCTACTCCTACAATGAGCAGTTCTTC. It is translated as CASSPHSGTYSYNEQFF.

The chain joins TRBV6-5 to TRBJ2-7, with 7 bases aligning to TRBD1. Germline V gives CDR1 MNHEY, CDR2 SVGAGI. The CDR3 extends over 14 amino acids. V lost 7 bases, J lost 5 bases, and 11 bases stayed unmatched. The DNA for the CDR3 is TGTGCCAGCATAAAGGGGGCGGGTTACCACGAGCAGTACTTC. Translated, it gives CASIKGAGYHEQYF.

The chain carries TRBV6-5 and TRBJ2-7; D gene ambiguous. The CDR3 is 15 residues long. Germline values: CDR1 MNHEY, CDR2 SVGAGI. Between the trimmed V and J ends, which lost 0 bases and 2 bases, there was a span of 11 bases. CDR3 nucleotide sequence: TGTGCCAGCAGTTACTCTTATCAGGCCCCCTACGAGCAGTACTTC. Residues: CASSYSYQAPYEQYF.

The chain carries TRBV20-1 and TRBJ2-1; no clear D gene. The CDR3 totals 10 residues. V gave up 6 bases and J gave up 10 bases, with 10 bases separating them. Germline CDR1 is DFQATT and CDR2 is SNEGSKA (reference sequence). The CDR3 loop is CSASLLEQFF. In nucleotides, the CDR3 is TGCAGTGCAAGCCTCTTGGAGCAGTTCTTC.

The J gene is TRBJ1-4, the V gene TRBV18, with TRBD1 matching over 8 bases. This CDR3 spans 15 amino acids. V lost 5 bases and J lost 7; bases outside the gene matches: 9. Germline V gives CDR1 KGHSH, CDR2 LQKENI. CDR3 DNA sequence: TGTGCCAGCTCAATCCAGGGGGCGGAAGGTGAAAAACTGTTTTTT. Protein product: CASSIQGAEGEKLFF.

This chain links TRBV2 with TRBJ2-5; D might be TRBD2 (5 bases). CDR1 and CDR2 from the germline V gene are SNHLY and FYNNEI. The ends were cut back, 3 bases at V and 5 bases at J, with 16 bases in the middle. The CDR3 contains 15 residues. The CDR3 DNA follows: TGTGCCAGCAGTGACGGTAGGACTTCTCTGGAGACCCAGTACTTC. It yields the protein CASSDGRTSLETQYF.

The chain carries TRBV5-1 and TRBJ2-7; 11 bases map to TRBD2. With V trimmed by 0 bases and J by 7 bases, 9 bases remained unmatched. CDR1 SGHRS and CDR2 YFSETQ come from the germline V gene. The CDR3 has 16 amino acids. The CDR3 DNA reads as TGCGCCAGCAGCTTGGGGGTACTAGCGGGAGTGGAAGAGCAGTACTTC. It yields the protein CASSLGVLAGVEEQYF.

DNA of the CDR3: TGCGCCAGCGGGCTGTGGGACAGCGCGCGGTCCCCCTACGAGCAGTACTTC. Translating gives CASGLWDSARSPYEQYF. The rearrangement uses TRBV5-1 and TRBJ2-7, with 7 bases lining up with TRBD1. CDR1 and CDR2 (germline): SGHRS, YFSETQ. Trimming took 7 bases from V and 2 from J; bases not matched to a gene: 18. The CDR3 spans 17 residues.

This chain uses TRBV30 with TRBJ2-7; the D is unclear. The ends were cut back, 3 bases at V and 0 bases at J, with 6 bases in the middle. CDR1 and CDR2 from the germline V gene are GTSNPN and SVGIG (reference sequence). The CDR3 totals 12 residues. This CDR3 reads CAWRHDSYEQYF. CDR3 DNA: TGTGCCTGGAGACACGACTCCTACGAGCAGTACTTC.

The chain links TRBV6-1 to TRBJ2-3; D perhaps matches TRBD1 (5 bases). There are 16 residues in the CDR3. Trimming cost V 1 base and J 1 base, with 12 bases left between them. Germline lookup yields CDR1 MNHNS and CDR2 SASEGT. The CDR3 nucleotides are TGTGCCAGCAGTGAAGTCACAGGTTCGGGCACAGATACGCAGTATTTT. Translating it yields CASSEVTGSGTDTQYF.

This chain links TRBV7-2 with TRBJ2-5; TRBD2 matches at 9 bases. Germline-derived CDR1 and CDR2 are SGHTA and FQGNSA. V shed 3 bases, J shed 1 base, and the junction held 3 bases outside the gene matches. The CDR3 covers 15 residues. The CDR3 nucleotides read TGTGCCAGCAGCTTGAGCGGGAGGATCCAAGAGACCCAGTACTTC. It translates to CASSLSGRIQETQYF.

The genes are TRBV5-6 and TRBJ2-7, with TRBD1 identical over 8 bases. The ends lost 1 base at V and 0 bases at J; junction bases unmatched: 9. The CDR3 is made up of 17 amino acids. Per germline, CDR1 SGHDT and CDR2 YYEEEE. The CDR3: CASSLIPTGGSSYEQYF. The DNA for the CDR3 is TGTGCCAGCAGCTTGATCCCCACAGGGGGAAGCTCCTACGAGCAGTACTTC.

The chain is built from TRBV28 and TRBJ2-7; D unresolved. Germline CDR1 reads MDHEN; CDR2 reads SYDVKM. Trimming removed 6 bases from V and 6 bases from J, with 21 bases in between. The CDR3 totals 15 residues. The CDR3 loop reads CASSGSSYYVGEQYF. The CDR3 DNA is TGTGCCAGCAGCGGAAGCAGCTATTATGTGGGCGAGCAGTACTTC.

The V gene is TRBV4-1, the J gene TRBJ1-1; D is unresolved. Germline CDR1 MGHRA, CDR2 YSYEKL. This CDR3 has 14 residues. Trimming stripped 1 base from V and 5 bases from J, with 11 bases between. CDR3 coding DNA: TGCGCCAGCAGCCAAGTAGAGGAGTGGACTGAAGCTTTCTTT. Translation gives CASSQVEEWTEAFF.

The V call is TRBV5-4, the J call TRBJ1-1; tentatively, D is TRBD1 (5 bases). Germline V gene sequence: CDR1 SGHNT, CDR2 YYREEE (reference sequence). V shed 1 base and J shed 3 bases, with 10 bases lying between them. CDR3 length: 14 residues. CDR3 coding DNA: TGTGCCAGCAGCTTGACCAGGGCGGACACTGAAGCTTTCTTT. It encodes CASSLTRADTEAFF. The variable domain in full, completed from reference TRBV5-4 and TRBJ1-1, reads ETGVTQSPTHLIKTRGQQVTLRCSSQSGHNTVSWYQQALGQGPQFIFQYYREEENGRGNFPPRFSGLQFPNYSSELNVNALELDDSALYLCASSLTRADTEAFFGQGTRLTVV.

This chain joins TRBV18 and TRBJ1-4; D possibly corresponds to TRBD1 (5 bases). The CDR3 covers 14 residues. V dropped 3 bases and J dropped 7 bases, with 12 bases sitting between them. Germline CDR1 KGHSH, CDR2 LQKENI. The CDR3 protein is CASSPPARVEKLFF. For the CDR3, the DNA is TGTGCCAGCTCACCCCCGGCCAGGGTTGAAAAACTGTTTTTT.

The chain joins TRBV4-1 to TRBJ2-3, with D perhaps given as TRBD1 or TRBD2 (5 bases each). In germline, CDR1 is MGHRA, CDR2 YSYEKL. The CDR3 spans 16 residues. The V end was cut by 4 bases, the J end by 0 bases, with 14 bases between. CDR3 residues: CASSPGTADSTDTQYF. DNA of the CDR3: TGCGCCAGCAGCCCAGGGACGGCTGATAGCACAGATACGCAGTATTTT.

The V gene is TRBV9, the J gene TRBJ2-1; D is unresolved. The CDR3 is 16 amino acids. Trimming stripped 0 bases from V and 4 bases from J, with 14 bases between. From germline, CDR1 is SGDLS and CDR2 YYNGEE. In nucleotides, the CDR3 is TGTGCCAGCAGCGTAGGGGCTCCAAACCTTTACAATGAGCAGTTCTTC. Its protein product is CASSVGAPNLYNEQFF.

The CDR3 DNA reads TGCGCCAGCAGCTCCTCAGACAGGATTAATGAAAAACTGTTTTTT. It yields the protein CASSSSDRINEKLFF. This chain uses TRBV5-1 with TRBJ1-4, with D possibly matching TRBD1 (6 bases). CDR1 is SGHRS and CDR2 is YFSETQ in the germline V gene. V was cut by 3 bases and J by 4 bases, with 13 bases left in between. The CDR3 contains 15 residues.